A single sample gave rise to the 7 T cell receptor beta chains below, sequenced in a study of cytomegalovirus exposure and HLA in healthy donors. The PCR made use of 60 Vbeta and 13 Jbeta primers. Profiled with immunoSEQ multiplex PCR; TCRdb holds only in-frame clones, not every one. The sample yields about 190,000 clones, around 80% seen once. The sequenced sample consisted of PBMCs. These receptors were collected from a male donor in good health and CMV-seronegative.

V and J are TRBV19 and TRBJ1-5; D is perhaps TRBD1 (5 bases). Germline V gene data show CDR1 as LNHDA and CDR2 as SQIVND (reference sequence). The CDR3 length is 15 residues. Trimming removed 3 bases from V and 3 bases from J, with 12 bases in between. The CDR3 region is CASSMGQNNNQPQHF. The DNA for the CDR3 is TGTGCCAGTAGTATGGGGCAGAATAACAATCAGCCCCAGCATTTT.

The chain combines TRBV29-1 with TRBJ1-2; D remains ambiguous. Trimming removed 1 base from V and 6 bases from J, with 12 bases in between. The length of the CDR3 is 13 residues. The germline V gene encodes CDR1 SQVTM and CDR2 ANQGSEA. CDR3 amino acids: CSVEAWTGDGYTF. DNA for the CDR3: TGCAGCGTTGAAGCCTGGACGGGAGATGGCTACACCTTC.

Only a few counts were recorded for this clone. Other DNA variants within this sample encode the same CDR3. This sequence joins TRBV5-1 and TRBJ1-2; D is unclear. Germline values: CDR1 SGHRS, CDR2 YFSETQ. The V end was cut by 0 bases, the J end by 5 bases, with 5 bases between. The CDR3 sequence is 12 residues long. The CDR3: CASSLAGYGYTF. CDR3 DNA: TGCGCCAGCAGCTTGGCCGGGTATGGCTACACCTTC.

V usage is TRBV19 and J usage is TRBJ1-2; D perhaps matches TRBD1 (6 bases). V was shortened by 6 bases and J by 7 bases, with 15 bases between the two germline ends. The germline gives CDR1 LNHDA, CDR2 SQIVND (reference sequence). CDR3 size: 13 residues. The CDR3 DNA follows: TGTGCCAGTAGCCCACAGGGAACGGGTGGCTACACCTTC. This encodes CASSPQGTGGYTF.

CDR3 amino acids: CASSLNLGRSSYNEQFF. The CDR3 bases are TGCGCCAGCAGCTTGAATTTGGGGCGGAGCTCCTACAATGAGCAGTTCTTC. The V call is TRBV5-1, the J call TRBJ2-1; a possible D gene is TRBD1 (5 bases). CDR3 length: 17 residues. Trimming removed 1 base from V and 0 bases from J, with 14 bases in between. Germline assignment: CDR1 SGHRS and CDR2 YFSETQ.

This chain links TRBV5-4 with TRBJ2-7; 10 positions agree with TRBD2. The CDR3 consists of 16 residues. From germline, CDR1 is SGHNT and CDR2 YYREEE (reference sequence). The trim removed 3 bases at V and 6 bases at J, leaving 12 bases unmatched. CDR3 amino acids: CASSYGPASGGPEQYF. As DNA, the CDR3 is TGTGCCAGCAGCTATGGCCCGGCTAGCGGGGGACCCGAGCAGTACTTC.

The CDR3 DNA reads TGTGCCAGCTCACCGGTGTCTGGTCAGAAGAACACTGAAGCTTTCTTT. Protein sequence: CASSPVSGQKNTEAFF. The V gene is TRBV18, the J gene TRBJ1-1; D ambiguous. The CDR3 consists of 16 residues. Per the germline V gene, CDR1 is KGHSH and CDR2 is LQKENI. Trimming cost V 3 bases and J 1 base, with 15 bases left between them.